This T cell receptor beta chain was captured in a study of PD-1 blockade in classical Hodgkin lymphoma. Of note for this clone: Antigen unknown.

The study's findings and limits: With respect to the repertoire differences, their causes, possibly disease activity or prior therapy, remain undefined. Newly diagnosed patients were reported to start with lower TCR diversity than healthy donors.

TCRdb's table, derived via immunoSEQ multiplex PCR, lists solely in-frame clones and lacks some. The table shows around 26,000 clones, with 91% occurring only once. J was trimmed by 3 bases and V by 2 bases; bases with no gene match: 1. The length of the CDR3 is 16 residues. Germline-derived CDR1 and CDR2 are SGHRS and YFSETQ. As to time point: newly diagnosed, previously untreated cHL patient sample. Isolation of CD4+ T cells from thawed PBMCs was performed by magnetic negative selection. Investigators turned to newly diagnosed, untreated classical Hodgkin lymphoma PBMCs for comparison. The genes are TRBV5-1 and TRBJ2-2; 13 nucleotides agree with TRBD2. The receptor was isolated from a human donor with classical Hodgkin lymphoma. The sequenced sample was CD4+ T cells from blood. CDR3 in amino acids: CASSFGLAGDTGELFF. The CDR3, as DNA: TGCGCCAGCAGCTTCGGACTAGCGGGGGACACCGGGGAGCTGTTTTTT. The variable domain in full, completed from reference TRBV5-1 and TRBJ2-2, reads KAGVTQTPRYLIKTRGQQVTLSCSPISGHRSVSWYQQTPGQGLQFLFEYFSETQRNKGNFPGRFSGRQFSNSRSEMNVSTLELGDSALYLCASSFGLAGDTGELFFGEGSRLTVL.